This TCR beta chain was identified during a study of blood T cell repertoires in COVID-19. In the study overall: Samples taken during acute and convalescent COVID-19 were collected in the United States, Italy and Spain. PBMCs, B-cell-depleted T cells, or T cells were the source of the cDNA or gDNA that made up the material.

This clone was detected a few times. Germline V lookup: CDR1 GTSNPN, CDR2 SVGIG (reference sequence). V dropped 7 bases and J dropped 1 base, with 13 bases sitting between them. The CDR3 covers 14 residues. As processed by the authors: Amplification of reference gene primers was used by the study to estimate nucleated cell counts. Sequencing used immunoSEQ multiplex PCR; TCRdb keeps in-frame clones, though not all of them. D and trimming were read from the DNA, whereas the V and J calls and clone size are those reported in that table. The table lists roughly 190,000 clones, around 83% of them singletons.

The receptor was isolated from a middle-aged woman with acute or convalescent COVID-19. The sequencing sample was made of peripheral blood. The chain is built from TRBV30 and TRBJ2-2; D gene unclear. CDR3 region: CASIKSLNTGELFF. The CDR3 nucleotides are TGTGCCTCGATCAAGAGCCTGAACACCGGGGAGCTGTTTTTT.